This T cell receptor beta chain was sequenced during a study of shared clonotypes between healthy human individuals. The germline gives CDR1 SEHNR, CDR2 FQNEAQ (reference sequence). The CDR3 has 9 amino acids. Data came from immunoSEQ multiplex PCR; TCRdb stores just in-frame clones and leaves some out. The sample holds 300,000 to 400,000 clones, roughly 91% seen once. This clonotype was sampled from a man aged 18 to 30 in good health. Sequenced material: memory CD8+ T cells sorted from blood. Subset here: CD45RO+ cells pooled with CCR7-negative TemRA cells. J is TRBJ1-1 and V is TRBV7-9; D is uncertain. The CDR3 loop reads CVMGTEAFF. The DNA of the CDR3 is TGTGTGATGGGTACTGAAGCTTTCTTT. The whole variable domain, remainder taken from reference TRBV7-9 and TRBJ1-1, is DTGVSQNPRHKITKRGQNVTFRCDPISEHNRLYWYRQTLGQGPEFLTYFQNEAQLEKSRLLSDRFSAERPKGSFSTLEIQRTEQGDSAMYLCVMGTEAFFGQGTRLTVV.